A single T cell receptor beta chain is shown here with its context. This sample was included in a study of T cell changes during pregnancy in multiple sclerosis. Profiling relied on immunoSEQ multiplex PCR, and the TCRdb table lists in-frame clones only, not all of them. The table lists 65,000 to 80,000 clones, approximately 92% of them singletons. The germline V gene encodes CDR1 SGHRS and CDR2 YFSETQ. The CDR3 sequence is 15 residues long. The V gene lost 0 bases and the J gene lost 2 bases, with 9 bases spanning the gap. This chain links TRBV5-1 with TRBJ2-4, with a possible D match to TRBD1 (5 bases). The source material was peripheral blood, sampled in the first trimester of pregnancy. The TCR comes from a female donor with multiple sclerosis, enrolled in a pregnancy study. CDR3 sequence (DNA): TGCGCCAGCAGCTTGGAGTACAGGTCCAAAAACATTCAGTACTTC. Its translation: CASSLEYRSKNIQYF.